What follows is one TCR beta chain and its context. Its antigen is still unknown. This sample is drawn from a study of CD8 T cells in ankylosing spondylitis. The CDR3 runs to 15 residues. The junction had 7 bases not matched to a gene; V was cut back by 6 bases and J by 6 bases. Germline assignment: CDR1 SGHTA and CDR2 FQGNSA. The study's findings and limits: A motif of 7 to 9 highly homologous TCR beta variants was seen as apparently characteristic of ankylosing spondylitis blood. Significant enrichment of disease-linked clones was reported in matched ankylosing spondylitis synovial fluid.

Libraries of TCR beta came from quantitative 5'-RACE with molecular barcodes. MiXCR, run by TCRdb on the 5' RACE reads, gives a single entry per CDR3 protein. Of fewer than 250,000 distinct CDR3 sequences listed, about 10% were seen once; the top ten hold approximately 2.5%. The V gene is TRBV7-2, the J gene TRBJ1-5; 11 bases are a match to TRBD1. The receptor's source is a male donor with ankylosing spondylitis or in good health (not recorded which). The specimen was blood, either unsorted or a sorted T cell fraction (not recorded which). The CDR3 DNA follows: TGTGCCAGCAGGGAGGGGACAGGGGGGAGTCAGCCCCAGCATTTT. Translated: CASREGTGGSQPQHF.